These 6 T cell receptor beta chains were all obtained from the same sample, sequenced in a study of T-cell reconstitution after alpha-beta-depleted transplantation in children. Molecular barcoding with unique molecular identifiers was used for the TCRbeta library. MiXCR was run by TCRdb on the PCR reads, yielding one entry per CDR3 protein. The sample holds about 72,000 distinct CDR3 sequences, approximately 7.3% seen once. Specimen: PBMCs from the stem cell graft donor, collected from the stem cell graft. These receptors originate from a human donor who donated a stem cell graft to a child with acute lymphoblastic leukemia.

V gene TRBV6-4 combines with J gene TRBJ2-2; 12 bases line up with TRBD2. Trimming took 3 bases from V and 7 from J; bases not matched to a gene: 3. Looked up from germline, CDR1 is MRHNA and CDR2 is SNTAGT. The CDR3 runs 15 residues. The CDR3 nucleotides read TGTGCCAGCAGTGAGACTAGCGGGAGTTACGGGGAGCTGTTTTTT. Encoded protein: CASSETSGSYGELFF.

The sample holds many counts of this clonotype. This chain links TRBV12-3 or TRBV12-4 with TRBJ1-1; D ambiguous. The CDR3 length is 15 residues. V gave up 7 bases and J gave up 2 bases, with 17 bases separating them. This CDR3 reads CASKNLEATNTEAFF. CDR3 DNA sequence: TGTGCCAGCAAAAACTTGGAAGCCACAAACACTGAAGCTTTCTTT.

V usage is TRBV6-4 and J usage is TRBJ2-1; a weak D match, TRBD2 (5 bases). V was pared by 4 bases and J by 6 bases, with 19 bases between. This CDR3 has 16 residues. Germline CDR1 and CDR2: MRHNA and SNTAGT. CDR3 amino acids: CASSVSLAGRANEQFF. The CDR3 nucleotides read TGTGCCAGCAGTGTCTCCTTGGCGGGTAGGGCCAATGAGCAGTTCTTC.

This clonotype showed up many times. The rearrangement joins TRBV15 to TRBJ2-1; 8 nucleotides align to TRBD2. Germline trimming cut 10 bases from V and 10 bases from J; bases unmatched to any gene: 12. The CDR3 is 13 amino acids. Germline-derived CDR1 and CDR2 are LNHNV and YYDKDF (reference sequence). CDR3 amino acids: CAIGRGYTIEQFF. The CDR3 bases are TGTGCCATCGGGAGGGGGTACACAATCGAGCAGTTCTTC.

This clonotype has at least ten counts. This chain connects TRBV7-2 to TRBJ1-1; TRBD1 aligns across 8 bases. The CDR3 runs to 17 residues. The trim removed 4 bases at V and 2 bases at J, leaving 12 bases unmatched. Germline CDR1 SGHTA, CDR2 FQGNSA. The CDR3 nucleotides are TGTGCCAGCAGCTCCAAGCCCACCGGGACAGGCAACACTGAAGCTTTCTTT. The encoded protein is CASSSKPTGTGNTEAFF.

This clonotype has a count of ten or more. The V gene is TRBV6-5, the J gene TRBJ2-1, with TRBD2 matching over 9 bases. Germline values: CDR1 MNHEY, CDR2 SVGAGI. The CDR3 loop spans 17 amino acids. With 7 bases clipped from V and 8 bases from J, the junction kept 18 bases outside the gene matches. This CDR3 is CASITRLAGTGGYEQFF. DNA of the CDR3: TGTGCCAGCATTACAAGGCTAGCGGGGACCGGGGGATATGAGCAGTTCTTC.